What follows describes a single T cell receptor beta chain. This sample was taken from a study of cytomegalovirus exposure and HLA in healthy donors. V was pared by 3 bases and J by 4 bases, with 9 bases between. This CDR3 contains 13 residues. CDR1 is LNHNV and CDR2 is YYDKDF in the germline V gene (reference sequence). Donors sampled were nominally healthy, though unrecorded immune exposures were likely. PCR involved 60 Vbeta and 13 Jbeta primers. Clones were read by immunoSEQ multiplex PCR, and TCRdb kept only the in-frame ones, dropping some. The sample includes 120,000 or so clones, roughly 80% seen only once; the top ten take approximately 0.22%.

The chain combines TRBV15 with TRBJ1-2; D is perhaps TRBD1 (6 bases). Sample: PBMCs. This TCR was recovered from a man aged 50 or older in good health and CMV-seronegative. CDR3 coding DNA: TGTGCCACCAGCAGTGGACAGCTCTATGGCTACACCTTC. Translation: CATSSGQLYGYTF.